One sample yielded the 27 T cell receptor beta chains listed below, sequenced in a study of PD-1 blockade in mismatch repair-deficient tumors. These receptors are not linked to any known antigen. Libraries were prepared by immunoSEQ multiplex PCR; TCRdb keeps only in-frame clonotypes and omits some of them. The sample lists about 10,000 clones; 75% to 90% were seen once. Time point denoted: roughly 10-day in vitro stimulation with candidate neoantigen peptide 2. The sample consisted of cells cultured in vitro, taken from a patient treated with pembrolizumab. The receptor set was obtained from an adult with mismatch repair-deficient cancer.

This clone is large by share. V usage is TRBV19 and J usage is TRBJ1-2; D might be TRBD1 (5 bases). This CDR3 is built from 15 residues. V dropped 5 bases and J dropped 4 bases, with 17 bases sitting between them. From germline, CDR1 is LNHDA and CDR2 SQIVND (reference sequence). In DNA form, the CDR3 reads TGTGCCAGTAGTGGGGCATCACAGGTTGGCTATGGCTACACCTTC. Its protein product is CASSGASQVGYGYTF.

The J gene is TRBJ1-4, the V gene TRBV29-1, with D possibly matching TRBD1 (6 bases). The germline V and J ends were trimmed by 6 bases and 0 bases, with 14 bases remaining between them. Germline loops: CDR1 SQVTM, CDR2 ANQGSEA. The CDR3 contains 15 residues. DNA for the CDR3: TGCAGCGTCGGGGGCCAGGGGTCAACTAATGAAAAACTGTTTTTT. Residues: CSVGGQGSTNEKLFF.

The rearrangement joins TRBV28 to TRBJ2-7; 7 nucleotides match TRBD2. After removal of 3 bases from V and 6 bases from J, the junction contained 8 bases not matched to a gene. The CDR3 loop spans 14 amino acids. Germline lookup yields CDR1 MDHEN and CDR2 SYDVKM. The CDR3, as DNA: TGTGCCAGCAGTTTTGCGGGGGTGGACTTCGAGCAGTACTTC. Translation gives CASSFAGVDFEQYF.

The V gene is TRBV4-1, the J gene TRBJ2-3; D gene ambiguous. This CDR3 has 15 residues. From germline, CDR1 is MGHRA and CDR2 YSYEKL. V gave up 0 bases and J gave up 4 bases, with 11 bases separating them. This CDR3 is CASSQEGRAADTQYF. DNA for the CDR3: TGCGCCAGCAGCCAAGAGGGTCGGGCGGCAGATACGCAGTATTTT.

The chain employs TRBV5-4 and TRBJ2-1, with unresolved D. The CDR3 length is 11 residues. The V gene's germline CDR1 is SGHNT and CDR2 YYREEE (reference sequence). Trimming removed 0 bases at V and 8 bases at J, with 3 bases between. CDR3 loop: CASSLAHEQFF. CDR3 nucleotides: TGTGCCAGCAGCTTGGCGCATGAGCAGTTCTTC.

V is TRBV7-8 and J is TRBJ2-1, with D unresolved. Germline assignment: CDR1 SGHVS and CDR2 FQNEAQ. Trimming took 5 bases from V and 6 from J, leaving 14 bases between them. The CDR3 has 14 residues. The CDR3 bases are TGTGCCAGCAGCCCCCTTGGTGTTGGCAATGAGCAGTTCTTC. It is translated as CASSPLGVGNEQFF.

This chain joins TRBV6-1 and TRBJ1-4, with TRBD1 as a possible D gene (6 bases). Germline loops: CDR1 MNHNS, CDR2 SASEGT. This CDR3 region has 16 residues. V shed 3 bases and J shed 6 bases, with 17 bases lying between them. The CDR3 region is CASSDSQGLKDEKLFF. In DNA, the CDR3 is TGTGCCAGCAGTGATTCACAGGGTCTGAAAGATGAAAAACTGTTTTTT.

The gene calls are TRBV6-5 and TRBJ2-1, with 7 bases that match TRBD1. The CDR3 contains 14 residues. CDR1 is MNHEY, CDR2 SVGAGI, per germline. The J segment lost 0 bases and the V segment lost 4 bases, leaving 0 bases of the junction unmatched. CDR3 DNA: TGTGCCAGCAGTTGGGACAGCTCCTACAATGAGCAGTTCTTC. It is translated as CASSWDSSYNEQFF.

CDR3 in amino acids: CATSRVPTNEKLFF. CDR3 nucleotides: TGTGCCACCAGCAGAGTTCCAACTAATGAAAAACTGTTTTTT. The chain combines TRBV15 with TRBJ1-4, with D unclear. Germline CDR1 is LNHNV and CDR2 is YYDKDF (reference sequence). The CDR3 spans 14 residues. Between the trimmed V and J ends, which lost 1 base and 0 bases, there was a span of 3 bases.

The V and J genes are TRBV7-6 and TRBJ2-1; 10 bases fit TRBD2. The V and J ends lost 0 bases and 0 bases, in that order; junction bases with no gene match: 8. CDR1 is SGHVS, CDR2 FNYEAQ, per germline. The CDR3 length is 19 residues. The CDR3 region is CASSLALTSGAFSYNEQFF. In nucleotides, the CDR3 is TGTGCCAGCAGCTTAGCGCTAACTAGCGGGGCTTTCTCCTACAATGAGCAGTTCTTC.

The V call is TRBV7-9, the J call TRBJ2-1, with a weak D call TRBD2 (6 bases). In germline, CDR1 is SEHNR, CDR2 FQNEAQ (reference sequence). The length of the CDR3 is 15 residues. V gave up 6 bases and J gave up 0 bases, with 12 bases separating them. The CDR3 bases are TGTGCCAGCAGTCTGGGACTTAGCTCCTACAATGAGCAGTTCTTC. It encodes CASSLGLSSYNEQFF.

V gene TRBV19 combines with J gene TRBJ1-1; possibly TRBD1 for D (5 bases). The CDR3 runs 14 residues. Looked up from germline, CDR1 is LNHDA and CDR2 is SQIVND (reference sequence). V was trimmed by 5 bases and J by 4 bases, leaving 14 bases between them. The CDR3 DNA follows: TGTGCCAGTAGTCCCACAAGGGGATCCACTGAAGCTTTCTTT. Encoded protein: CASSPTRGSTEAFF. Drawing the rest from reference TRBV19 and TRBJ1-1, the complete variable domain is DGGITQSPKYLFRKEGQNVTLSCEQNLNHDAMYWYRQDPGQGLRLIYYSQIVNDFQKGDIAEGYSVSREKKESFPLTVTSAQKNPTAFYLCASSPTRGSTEAFFGQGTRLTVV.

The gene calls are TRBV4-2 and TRBJ2-1; D call uncertain. The germline V and J ends were trimmed by 1 base and 5 bases, with 9 bases remaining between them. The CDR3 covers 14 residues. Looked up from germline, CDR1 is LGHNA and CDR2 is YNFKEQ. This CDR3 is CASSQGPTDNEQFF. For the CDR3, the DNA is TGTGCCAGCAGCCAAGGGCCGACGGACAATGAGCAGTTCTTC.

The CDR3 region is CAWSRGVVNQPQHF. DNA for the CDR3: TGTGCCTGGAGTCGGGGGGTGGTCAATCAGCCCCAGCATTTT. This chain connects TRBV30 to TRBJ1-5, with D maybe TRBD1 (5 bases). The V end lost 2 bases, the J end lost 3 bases, and 11 bases lay between the germline ends. The CDR3 contains 14 residues. Germline values: CDR1 GTSNPN, CDR2 SVGIG (reference sequence).

V and J are TRBV21-1 and TRBJ1-5; TRBD1, the table's D call, lacks a check against the DNA. TRBV21-1 is designated a pseudogene. The CDR3 has 17 residues. The CDR3 reads CASRSPLQGYSNQPQHF. CDR3 coding DNA: TGTGCCAGCAGATCTCCCCTTCAGGGTTATAGCAATCAGCCCCAGCATTTT.

The chain joins TRBV25-1 to TRBJ2-1; no firm D call. In germline, CDR1 is MGHDK, CDR2 SYGVNS. Trimming pared 6 bases from V and 3 bases from J, leaving 6 bases between. CDR3 length: 12 amino acids. This chain's CDR3 is CASSPLYNEQFF. The CDR3 region has the DNA TGTGCCAGCAGCCCACTCTACAATGAGCAGTTCTTC.

The chain is built from TRBV9 and TRBJ2-5; 8 bases are shared with TRBD2. Germline values: CDR1 SGDLS, CDR2 YYNGEE. The CDR3 extends over 15 amino acids. V dropped 2 bases and J dropped 5; count of bases not matched to a gene: 8. The CDR3: CASSVGRLAYETQYF. The CDR3 DNA reads TGTGCCAGCAGCGTGGGACGACTAGCGTACGAGACCCAGTACTTC.

The genes are TRBV30 and TRBJ2-2, with 13 bases matching TRBD2. From germline, CDR1 is GTSNPN and CDR2 SVGIG (reference sequence). V was pared by 1 base and J by 4 bases, with 9 bases of the junction left unmatched. CDR3 size: 18 residues. CDR3 region: CAWSARTSGSRITGELFF. The CDR3 DNA follows: TGTGCCTGGAGTGCCCGGACTAGCGGGAGCCGCATCACCGGGGAGCTGTTTTTT.

The gene calls are TRBV6-1 and TRBJ1-2, with D perhaps TRBD1 (5 bases). CDR1 MNHNS and CDR2 SASEGT come from the germline V gene. The CDR3 has 13 amino acids. The CDR3 spells CAHSGTWGYGYTF. DNA for the CDR3: TGTGCTCACAGCGGGACGTGGGGCTATGGCTACACCTTC.

The chain employs TRBV9 and TRBJ2-1, with D possibly matching TRBD1 (6 bases). The V and J ends lost 0 bases and 4 bases respectively, with 11 bases between them. Germline lookup yields CDR1 SGDLS and CDR2 YYNGEE. This CDR3 has 15 residues. The CDR3 nucleotides read TGTGCCAGCAGCGTAGTGGCTAGGGGGTACAATGAGCAGTTCTTC. Encoded protein: CASSVVARGYNEQFF.

J is TRBJ1-1 and V is TRBV30; D is perhaps TRBD1 (5 bases). The germline V gene has CDR1 GTSNPN and CDR2 SVGIG (reference sequence). V was trimmed by 1 base and J by 11 bases, leaving 17 bases between them. CDR3 length: 13 residues. This CDR3 is CAWSDRPPVWAFF. DNA of the CDR3: TGTGCCTGGAGTGACAGGCCCCCTGTGTGGGCTTTCTTT.

V usage is TRBV18 and J usage is TRBJ2-2; TRBD1 agrees at 7 bases. Germline assignment: CDR1 KGHSH and CDR2 LQKENI. The length of the CDR3 is 15 residues. V trimming: 3 bases; J trimming: 4 bases; junction bases outside the gene matches: 5. The CDR3 nucleotides are TGTGCCAGCTCACCGGTGGGGACAGCCACCGGGGAGCTGTTTTTT. Encoded protein: CASSPVGTATGELFF.

This rearrangement joins TRBV2 to TRBJ1-1; D may be TRBD1 (5 bases). Trimming cost V 4 bases and J 0 bases, with 9 bases left between them. Germline CDR1 reads SNHLY; CDR2 reads FYNNEI. CDR3 size: 14 residues. CDR3 amino acids: CASSGEGMNTEAFF. CDR3 sequence (DNA): TGTGCCAGCAGTGGGGAGGGGATGAACACTGAAGCTTTCTTT.

The chain is built from TRBV4-1 and TRBJ2-7; no clear D gene. V shed 4 bases and J shed 3 bases, with 4 bases lying between them. The CDR3 sequence is 11 residues long. CDR1 is MGHRA, CDR2 YSYEKL, per germline. The CDR3 loop reads CASSLGYEQYF. CDR3 bases: TGCGCCAGCAGCCTAGGCTACGAGCAGTACTTC.

The CDR3 region is CASSVGRSASLYNEQFF. In DNA, the CDR3 is TGTGCCAGCAGCGTGGGGCGGTCGGCGTCACTCTACAATGAGCAGTTCTTC. The chain uses TRBV7-6 and TRBJ2-1, with D perhaps matching TRBD1 (5 bases). Germline CDR1 SGHVS, CDR2 FNYEAQ. The germline V and J ends were trimmed by 5 bases and 3 bases, with 20 bases remaining between them. The CDR3 spans 17 residues.

The chain uses TRBV28 and TRBJ2-7, with 7 positions matching TRBD1. The V and J ends lost 7 bases and 3 bases, in that order; junction bases with no gene match: 18. CDR3 length: 17 residues. The germline V gene has CDR1 MDHEN and CDR2 SYDVKM. In nucleotides, the CDR3 is TGTGCCAGCACCAGCAACGATCTGGGACAGCTGTTCTACGAGCAGTACTTC. This gives the protein CASTSNDLGQLFYEQYF.

This clone came up a few times. The rearrangement joins TRBV5-1 to TRBJ2-1, with D possibly matching TRBD2 (6 bases). Germline V gene data show CDR1 as SGHRS and CDR2 as YFSETQ. The CDR3 has 15 residues. The V and J ends lost 4 bases and 0 bases respectively, with 11 bases between them. The DNA for the CDR3 is TGCGCCAGCAGCCCGACGGGGGACTCCTACAATGAGCAGTTCTTC. This codes for CASSPTGDSYNEQFF.